This T cell receptor (beta chain) was documented in a study of cytomegalovirus exposure and HLA in healthy donors. At the level of the study: From HLA-typed donors, an early data release held around 85 million unique TCRs. Findings and caveats of the study: Common viral pathogens seemed to be connected with several of the most significant clusters, according to a later analysis. In a later analysis, HLA-associated beta chains showed higher expansion and lower generation probabilities than comparable chains. Analysis was carried out at a later point, and it linked a missense DCLRE1C variant to TCR beta V- and J-gene trimming.

The PCR made use of 60 Vbeta and 13 Jbeta primers. Here immunoSEQ multiplex PCR was the method, and the copy in TCRdb shows in-frame clones only, minus some. The sample shows approximately 44,000 clones, around 60% of them seen only once. This clone was seen only a few times. The antigen is undetermined. The specimen was PBMCs. The receptor was derived from a human donor in good health.

CDR3 coding DNA: TGTGCCAGTACCCCCCTGGGGGGGGAGACCCAGTACTTC. It is translated as CASTPLGGETQYF. The rearrangement links TRBV19 to TRBJ2-5; 7 bases line up with TRBD2. The V gene end was trimmed by 7 bases and the J gene end by 5 bases; junction bases not matched to a gene: 7. The CDR3 is made up of 13 amino acids. Looked up from germline, CDR1 is LNHDA and CDR2 is SQIVND (reference sequence).